This T cell receptor beta chain was identified in a study of T cells after yellow fever vaccination. Study-wide findings and caveats: On re-exposure, the response was weaker but peaked faster, at day 5 versus 15.

TCRdb independently ran MiXCR on the 5' RACE reads; one entry per CDR3 protein. The sample shows more than 25,000 distinct CDR3 sequences, 5.5% of them seen only once. The starting material was PBMCs, either bulk or a sorted T-cell subset (CD4+, CD8+, memory, or dextramer-sorted; not recorded which), obtained 15 days after the yellow fever booster vaccination. The receptor was isolated from a young man who received the YFV17D yellow fever vaccine.

CDR3 DNA: TGTGCCAGCAGCTCTTTTAACTCCTACAATGAGCAGTTCTTC. It codes for CASSSFNSYNEQFF. J is TRBJ2-1 and V is TRBV5-4, with unresolved D. The CDR3 spans 14 residues. Germline CDR1 and CDR2: SGHNT and YYREEE (reference sequence). Trimming shortened V by 3 bases and J by 0 bases, and 7 bases separated the two germline ends.